These 5 T cell receptor beta chains originate from one sample sequenced in a study of T cell responses to AZD1222 COVID-19 vaccine. Assay used: immunoSEQ multiplex PCR; TCRdb lists only in-frame clones, some missing. The sample lists roughly 66,000 clones, 65% to 85% occurring once. The starting material was peripheral blood, obtained on day 0 of AZD1222 vaccination. The receptors derive from an adult in good health.

This clone has a handful of counts. The chain recombines TRBV10-3 with TRBJ1-6; D is unclear. The germline V gene has CDR1 ENHRY and CDR2 SYGVKD. The CDR3 runs 18 residues. Trimming left V 2 bases short and J 0 bases short, with 14 bases between. The CDR3 nucleotides read TGTGCCATCAGTGAGGCGATACCCCGAAGCTCCTATAATTCACCCCTCCACTTT. It yields the protein CAISEAIPRSSYNSPLHF.

V usage is TRBV7-9 and J usage is TRBJ1-1; no clear D gene. The germline V gene has CDR1 SEHNR and CDR2 FQNEAQ (reference sequence). This CDR3 is 13 amino acids long. Trimming removed 6 bases from V and 6 bases from J, with 14 bases in between. CDR3 protein: CASSLNSGPEAFF. The CDR3 DNA sequence: TGTGCCAGCAGTCTAAATTCCGGCCCTGAAGCTTTCTTT.

This CDR3 reads CAISDLGPNTEAFF. Written as DNA, the CDR3 is TGTGCCATCAGTGACTTGGGACCAAACACTGAAGCTTTCTTT. This chain uses TRBV10-3 with TRBJ1-1; perhaps TRBD1 as D (5 bases). Germline-derived CDR1 and CDR2 are ENHRY and SYGVKD. The V end lost 3 bases, the J end lost 2 bases, and 10 bases lay between the germline ends. This CDR3 contains 14 residues.

The chain joins TRBV12-5 to TRBJ2-1; TRBD1 agrees at 9 bases. Looked up from germline, CDR1 is LGHNT and CDR2 is FRNRAP. Trimming took 1 base from V and 6 from J; bases not matched to a gene: 4. This CDR3 has 15 residues. The CDR3 bases are TGTGCTAGTGGTTTGGGACAGGGGGAATCCAATGAGCAGTTCTTC. This encodes CASGLGQGESNEQFF.

This rearrangement joins TRBV9 to TRBJ1-5; no definite D call. This CDR3 comprises 13 residues. V lost 2 bases and J lost 6, with 9 bases in between. Germline CDR1 SGDLS, CDR2 YYNGEE. The CDR3, as DNA: TGTGCCAGCAGCGTTGGGAGCGCTCAGCCCCAGCATTTT. Its translation: CASSVGSAQPQHF.